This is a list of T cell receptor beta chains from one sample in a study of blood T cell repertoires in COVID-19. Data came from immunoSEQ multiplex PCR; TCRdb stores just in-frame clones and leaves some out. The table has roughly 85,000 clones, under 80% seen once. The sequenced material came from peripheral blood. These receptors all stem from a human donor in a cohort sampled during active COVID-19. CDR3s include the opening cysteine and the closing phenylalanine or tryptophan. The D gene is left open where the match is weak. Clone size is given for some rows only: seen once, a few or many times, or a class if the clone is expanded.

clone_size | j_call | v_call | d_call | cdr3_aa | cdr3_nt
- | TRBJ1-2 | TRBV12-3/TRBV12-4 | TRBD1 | CASSRQGAIGYTF | TGTGCCAGCAGTCGACAGGGGGCGATTGGCTACACCTTC
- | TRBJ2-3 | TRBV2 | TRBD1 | CASRPTDRGTDTQYF | TGTGCCAGCAGGCCCACGGACAGGGGCACAGATACGCAGTATTTT
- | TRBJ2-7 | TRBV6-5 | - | CASSYSVHEQYF | TGTGCCAGCAGTTACTCCGTCCACGAGCAGTACTTC
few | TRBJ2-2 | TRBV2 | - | CASSVIGSRNTGELFF | TGTGCCAGCAGTGTTATAGGTAGCCGTAACACCGGGGAGCTGTTTTTT
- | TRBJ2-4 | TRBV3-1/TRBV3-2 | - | CASSQTRTGVGKNIQYF | TGTGCCAGCAGCCAAACCAGAACAGGAGTTGGTAAAAACATTCAGTACTTC
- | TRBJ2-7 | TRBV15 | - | CATSRDRPRQAGYEQYF | TGTGCCACCAGCAGAGATCGCCCCCGTCAGGCCGGCTACGAGCAGTACTTC
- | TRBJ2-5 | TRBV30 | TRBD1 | CAWATGLQETQYF | TGTGCCTGGGCGACAGGGCTCCAAGAGACCCAGTACTTC
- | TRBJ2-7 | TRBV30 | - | CAWAAGSSYEQYF | TGTGCCTGGGCCGCAGGGTCTTCCTACGAGCAGTACTTC
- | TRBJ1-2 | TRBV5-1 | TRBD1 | CASSLDLEGAYGYTF | TGCGCCAGCAGCTTGGACCTGGAGGGGGCCTATGGCTACACCTTC
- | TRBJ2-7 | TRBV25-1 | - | CASSEGRDWSYEQYF | TGTGCCAGCAGTGAGGGCCGGGACTGGTCCTACGAGCAGTACTTC
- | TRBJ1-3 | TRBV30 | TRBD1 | CAWSVRGTGSSGNTIYF | TGTGCCTGGAGTGTAAGAGGGACAGGTAGCTCTGGAAACACCATATATTTT
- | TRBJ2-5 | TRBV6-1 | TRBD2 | CASSEANNGRGGSETQYF | TGTGCCAGCAGTGAAGCGAACAATGGGCGGGGGGGCTCAGAGACCCAGTACTTC
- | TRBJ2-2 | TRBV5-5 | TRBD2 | CASSLGLAINTGELFF | TGTGCCAGCAGCTTGGGACTAGCTATTAACACCGGGGAGCTGTTTTTT
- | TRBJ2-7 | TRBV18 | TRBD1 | CASSRDRGYYEQYF | TGTGCCAGCTCACGCGACAGGGGATACTACGAGCAGTACTTC
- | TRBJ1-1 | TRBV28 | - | CASSHLTTEAFF | TGTGCCAGCAGTCACCTTACAACTGAAGCTTTCTTT
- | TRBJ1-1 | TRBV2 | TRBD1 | CASTGQGVMNTEAFF | TGTGCCAGCACTGGACAGGGGGTCATGAACACTGAAGCTTTCTTT
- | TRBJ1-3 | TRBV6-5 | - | CASSYGGETGNTIYF | TGTGCCAGCAGTTACGGGGGGGAAACTGGAAACACCATATATTTT
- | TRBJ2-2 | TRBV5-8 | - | CASNPPPRGDTGELFF | TGTGCCAGTAATCCTCCCCCCAGGGGAGACACCGGGGAGCTGTTTTTT
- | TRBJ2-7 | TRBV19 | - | CASSPRTGRADEQYF | TGTGCCAGTAGTCCGAGGACAGGGAGGGCCGACGAGCAGTACTTC
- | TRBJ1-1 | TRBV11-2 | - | CASSSIRGSTEAFF | TGTGCCAGCAGCTCAATAAGGGGGAGCACTGAAGCTTTCTTT
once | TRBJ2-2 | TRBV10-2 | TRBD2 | CASSESGGRTGELFF | TGCGCCAGCAGTGAAAGCGGGGGTCGCACCGGGGAGCTGTTTTTT
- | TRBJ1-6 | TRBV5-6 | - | CASSLRQSSYNSPLHF | TGTGCCAGCAGCTTAAGACAGAGCTCCTATAATTCACCCCTCCACTTT
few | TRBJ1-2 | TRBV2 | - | CASSANQGALYGYTF | TGTGCCAGCAGCGCCAACCAAGGGGCCCTCTATGGCTACACCTTC
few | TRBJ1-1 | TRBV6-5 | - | CASSRSGDTEAFF | TGTGCCAGCAGTAGGTCAGGGGACACTGAAGCTTTCTTT
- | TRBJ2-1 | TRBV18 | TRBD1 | CASSGGDRRGNEQFF | TGTGCCAGCTCAGGAGGGGACAGGAGGGGCAATGAGCAGTTCTTC
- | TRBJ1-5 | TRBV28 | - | CASSLGSRTKAGSNQPQHF | TGTGCCAGCAGTTTAGGTAGCCGCACAAAGGCGGGTAGCAATCAGCCCCAGCATTTT
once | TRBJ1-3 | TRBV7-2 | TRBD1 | CASSPGPQGAAGNTIYF | TGTGCCAGCAGCCCAGGTCCCCAGGGGGCGGCTGGAAACACCATATATTTT
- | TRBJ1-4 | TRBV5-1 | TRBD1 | CASSLATGSGEKLFF | TGCGCCAGCAGCCTAGCGACAGGGTCGGGGGAAAAACTGTTTTTT
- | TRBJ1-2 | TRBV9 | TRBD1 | CASSVGGGGTYGYTF | TGTGCCAGCAGCGTAGGAGGAGGGGGCACCTATGGCTACACCTTC
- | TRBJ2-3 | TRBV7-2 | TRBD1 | CASSPRTGGDTQYF | TGTGCCAGCAGCCCCCGGACAGGGGGAGATACGCAGTATTTT
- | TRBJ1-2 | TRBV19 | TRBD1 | CASNIGDRGAGYTF | TGTGCCAGTAATATCGGGGACAGGGGGGCTGGCTACACCTTC
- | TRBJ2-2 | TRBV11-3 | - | CASSLQGYTGELFF | TGTGCCAGCAGCCTCCAGGGTTACACCGGGGAGCTGTTTTTT
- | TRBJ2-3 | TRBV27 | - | CASSPKGGRADTQYF | TGTGCCAGCAGTCCCAAGGGGGGGCGGGCAGATACGCAGTATTTT
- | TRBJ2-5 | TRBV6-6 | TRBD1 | CASSLGQGKTQYF | TGTGCCAGCAGTCTCGGACAGGGGAAGACCCAGTACTTC
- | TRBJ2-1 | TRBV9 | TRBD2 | CASSVTSGGANEQFF | TGTGCCAGCAGCGTAACTAGCGGGGGGGCCAATGAGCAGTTCTTC
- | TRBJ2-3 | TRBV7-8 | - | CASILGPVFTDTQYF | TGTGCCAGCATCCTGGGCCCGGTTTTTACAGATACGCAGTATTTT
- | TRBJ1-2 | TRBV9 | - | CASTKSVNYGYTF | TGTGCCAGCACGAAATCGGTGAACTATGGCTACACCTTC
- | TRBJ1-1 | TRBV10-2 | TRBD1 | CASSDTGTGEAFF | TGCGCCAGCAGTGACACCGGGACAGGGGAAGCTTTCTTT
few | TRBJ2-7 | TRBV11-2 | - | CASSRQGAEYEQYF | TGTGCCAGCAGCAGACAAGGGGCCGAGTACGAGCAGTACTTC
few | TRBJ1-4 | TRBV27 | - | CASRSTAPNEKLFF | TGTGCCAGCAGATCGACAGCGCCGAATGAAAAACTGTTTTTT
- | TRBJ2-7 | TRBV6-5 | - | CASSVGQSSYEQYF | TGTGCCAGCAGCGTAGGACAAAGCTCCTACGAGCAGTACTTC
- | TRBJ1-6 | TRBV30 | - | CAWSLAGGPNSPLHF | TGTGCCTGGAGCCTCGCGGGGGGACCCAATTCACCCCTCCACTTT
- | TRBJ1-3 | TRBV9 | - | CASSYGTASSGNTIYF | TGTGCCAGCAGCTACGGGACTGCGAGCTCTGGAAACACCATATATTTT
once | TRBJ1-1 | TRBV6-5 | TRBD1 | CARSDRLRTEAFF | TGTGCCAGGTCGGACAGGCTGCGGACTGAAGCTTTCTTT
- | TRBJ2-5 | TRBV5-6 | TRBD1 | CASRPVDREETQYF | TGTGCCAGCAGACCTGTCGACAGGGAAGAGACCCAGTACTTC
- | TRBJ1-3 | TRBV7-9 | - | CASSLGVSGNTIYF | TGTGCCAGCAGCTTAGGCGTGTCTGGAAACACCATATATTTT
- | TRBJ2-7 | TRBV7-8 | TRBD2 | CASSRTSGGYEQYF | TGTGCCAGCAGCCGGACTAGCGGGGGATACGAGCAGTACTTC
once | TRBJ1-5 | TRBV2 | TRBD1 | CASGDSNSNQPQHF | TGTGCCAGTGGGGACAGTAATAGCAATCAGCCCCAGCATTTT
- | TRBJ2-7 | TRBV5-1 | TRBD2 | CASSADLGLADLSSYEQYF | TGCGCCAGCAGCGCTGACTTGGGACTAGCGGACTTGAGCTCCTACGAGCAGTACTTC